These 18 T cell receptor beta chains share one sample of origin, sequenced in a study of cytomegalovirus exposure and HLA in healthy donors. Primers: 60 Vbeta forward and 13 Jbeta reverse. Assay: immunoSEQ multiplex PCR; the TCRdb copy retains only in-frame clones and omits some. Of fewer than 200,000 clones listed, roughly 75% are singletons. Source material: PBMCs. The receptors were sampled from a man in his forties in good health and CMV-seronegative.

The V gene is TRBV5-6, the J gene TRBJ2-2, with D perhaps TRBD2 (5 bases). CDR1 and CDR2 from the germline V gene are SGHDT and YYEEEE. This CDR3 is 15 amino acids long. The V gene lost 3 bases and the J gene lost 7 bases, with 16 bases spanning the gap. CDR3 sequence reads: CASSSGPQRGGELFF. The CDR3 bases are TGTGCCAGCAGCTCCGGACCCCAACGGGGCGGGGAGCTGTTTTTT.

The rearrangement uses TRBV5-1 and TRBJ1-5, with 8 positions matching TRBD1. CDR1 SGHRS and CDR2 YFSETQ come from the germline V gene. V gave up 4 bases and J gave up 6 bases; unmatched junction bases: 3. The CDR3 sequence is 13 residues long. CDR3 region: CASSAQGAQPQHF. In DNA, the CDR3 is TGCGCCAGCAGCGCCCAGGGGGCTCAGCCCCAGCATTTT.

The chain recombines TRBV7-2 with TRBJ1-3, with TRBD1 as a possible D gene (6 bases). The CDR3 spans 14 residues. Germline V lookup: CDR1 SGHTA, CDR2 FQGNSA. V was pared by 5 bases and J by 6 bases, with 14 bases between. The CDR3 loop is CASSPRQALNTIYF. CDR3 nucleotide sequence: TGTGCCAGCAGCCCCAGACAGGCGCTAAACACCATATATTTT.

The chain carries TRBV11-2 and TRBJ2-1; perhaps TRBD1 as D (6 bases). There are 13 residues in the CDR3. Trimming removed 2 bases at V and 6 bases at J, with 8 bases between. The germline V gene encodes CDR1 SGHAT and CDR2 FQNNGV. The DNA of the CDR3 is TGTGCCAGCAGCTTACAGGGGCTCAATGAGCAGTTCTTC. Protein sequence: CASSLQGLNEQFF.

This chain uses TRBV23-1 with TRBJ1-6; 7 bases fit TRBD1. TRBV23-1 is an ORF, with its function uncertain. The length of the CDR3 is 15 residues. Unmatched junction bases numbered 7, after V lost 6 bases and J lost 5 bases. The CDR3 DNA sequence: TGCGCCAGCAGAAACCCGGGACAGAATAATTCACCCCTCCACTTT. Translating it yields CASRNPGQNNSPLHF.

The V gene is TRBV27, the J gene TRBJ2-7; 11 bases line up with TRBD2. This CDR3 is built from 15 residues. Germline V lookup: CDR1 MNHEY, CDR2 SMNVEV (reference sequence). V dropped 6 bases and J dropped 2; count of bases not matched to a gene: 6. The CDR3 nucleotides read TGTGCCAGCAGAAAAACTAGCGGGAGCGCCTACGAGCAGTACTTC. Translating it yields CASRKTSGSAYEQYF.

This clone was observed once. This chain connects TRBV27 to TRBJ2-1; D not resolved. Germline V gene data show CDR1 as MNHEY and CDR2 as SMNVEV (reference sequence). Deletions cut 6 bases from V and 5 bases from J, with 17 bases between. There are 15 residues in the CDR3. The CDR3 region has the DNA TGTGCCAGCAGCTTCGGGTATGGCCGACACAATGAGCAGTTCTTC. Amino acid sequence: CASSFGYGRHNEQFF.

This clone has just a few counts. The chain has TRBV5-1 and TRBJ2-3, with 7 bases matching TRBD2. The CDR3 runs to 15 residues. V was clipped by 1 base and J by 3 bases; unmatched bases: 5. Germline assignment: CDR1 SGHRS and CDR2 YFSETQ. Here the CDR3 DNA reads TGCGCCAGCAGCTTGTACCCAGCGGGGACAGATACGCAGTATTTT. Translated, it gives CASSLYPAGTDTQYF. The variable domain in full, completed from reference TRBV5-1 and TRBJ2-3, reads KAGVTQTPRYLIKTRGQQVTLSCSPISGHRSVSWYQQTPGQGLQFLFEYFSETQRNKGNFPGRFSGRQFSNSRSEMNVSTLELGDSALYLCASSLYPAGTDTQYFGPGTRLTVL.

This rearrangement joins TRBV4-3 to TRBJ1-1, with 7 bases identical to TRBD1. Germline lookup yields CDR1 LGHNA and CDR2 YSLEER. The CDR3 extends over 16 amino acids. V lost 0 bases to trimming and J lost 3 bases; unmatched junction nucleotides: 7. In DNA, the CDR3 is TGCGCCAGCAGCCAAGAACCCAGGGGGACGGACACTGAAGCTTTCTTT. Its translation is CASSQEPRGTDTEAFF.

The table lists this clone with a few counts. The chain is built from TRBV7-2 and TRBJ2-3, with D possibly being TRBD2 (6 bases). V lost 7 bases and J lost 1, with 18 bases in between. The CDR3 has 16 residues. Germline CDR1 reads SGHTA; CDR2 reads FQGNSA. CDR3 in DNA: TGTGCCAGCACCCCGCCGGGGAGACTAGGCACAGATACGCAGTATTTT. Encoded protein: CASTPPGRLGTDTQYF.

The chain uses TRBV25-1 and TRBJ1-2; D perhaps matches TRBD1 (6 bases). V lost 2 bases and J lost 3, with 10 bases in between. CDR3 length: 14 residues. Germline loops: CDR1 MGHDK, CDR2 SYGVNS. The DNA for the CDR3 is TGTGCCAGCAGTGAAGAGCGGGGGCACTATGGCTACACCTTC. Translated: CASSEERGHYGYTF.

This clone was counted a single time. The J gene is TRBJ1-6, the V gene TRBV5-6, with 8 bases identical to TRBD1. CDR1 and CDR2 from the germline V gene are SGHDT and YYEEEE. The CDR3 length is 14 residues. V lost 0 bases, J lost 10 bases, and 3 bases stayed unmatched. In DNA form, the CDR3 reads TGTGCCAGCAGCTTGGGGACAGGGAACTCACCCCTCCACTTT. It specifies CASSLGTGNSPLHF.

The rearrangement uses TRBV7-2 and TRBJ2-7, with 8 bases matching TRBD2. The CDR3 contains 17 residues. Looked up from germline, CDR1 is SGHTA and CDR2 is FQGNSA. The junction had 17 bases not matched to a gene; V was cut back by 5 bases and J by 5 bases. CDR3 protein: CASSTPSPLAGGDEQYF. The DNA for the CDR3 is TGTGCCAGCAGCACCCCTTCCCCCCTAGCGGGCGGCGACGAGCAGTACTTC. Full variable domain (rest looked up from reference TRBV7-2 and TRBJ2-7): GAGVSQSPSNKVTEKGKDVELRCDPISGHTALYWYRQSLGQGLEFLIYFQGNSAPDKSGLPSDRFSAERTGGSVSTLTIQRTQQEDSAVYLCASSTPSPLAGGDEQYFGPGTRLTVT.

This chain uses TRBV7-9 with TRBJ1-2; the D is unclear. Trimming stripped 4 bases from V and 8 bases from J, with 17 bases between. The CDR3 is made up of 14 amino acids. The V gene's germline CDR1 is SEHNR and CDR2 FQNEAQ (reference sequence). The CDR3, as DNA: TGTGCCAGCAGCTCCGCGACTTTTTCGGTGGGCTACACCTTC. It translates to CASSSATFSVGYTF.

The chain employs TRBV16 and TRBJ2-7; possibly TRBD1 for D (5 bases). CDR3 length: 15 residues. Per the germline V gene, CDR1 is KGHSY and CDR2 is FQNENV. V lost 6 bases to trimming and J lost 5 bases, with 20 bases between them. Here the CDR3 DNA reads TGTGCCAGCAGTCAGGTCATGGCAGGGTCGGACGAGCAGTACTTC. Its translation: CASSQVMAGSDEQYF.

The genes are TRBV11-2 and TRBJ2-3; a possible D gene is TRBD2 (5 bases). The CDR3 loop spans 14 amino acids. Germline V gives CDR1 SGHAT, CDR2 FQNNGV. V lost 7 bases, J lost 6 bases, and 17 bases lay in between. This CDR3 is CASTGISALDTQYF. The CDR3 nucleotides read TGTGCCAGCACCGGGATCTCGGCCCTTGATACGCAGTATTTT.

The rearrangement joins TRBV5-3 to TRBJ2-7; TRBD2 might be the D (6 bases). TRBV5-3 is marked as an open reading frame, function uncertain. Trimming cost V 8 bases and J 4 bases, with 19 bases left between them. CDR3 length: 14 amino acids. DNA of the CDR3: TGTGCCAGCCCGACCAGCGGGTTGGGATACGAGCAGTACTTC. Protein product: CASPTSGLGYEQYF.

This rearrangement joins TRBV19 to TRBJ2-1, with 14 bases that match TRBD2. Germline V gene data show CDR1 as LNHDA and CDR2 as SQIVND (reference sequence). V shed 3 bases, J shed 10 bases, and the junction held 8 bases outside the gene matches. This CDR3 is 16 amino acids long. CDR3 residues: CASSIQGLAGVREQFF. DNA for the CDR3: TGTGCCAGTAGTATTCAGGGACTAGCGGGAGTAAGGGAGCAGTTCTTC.